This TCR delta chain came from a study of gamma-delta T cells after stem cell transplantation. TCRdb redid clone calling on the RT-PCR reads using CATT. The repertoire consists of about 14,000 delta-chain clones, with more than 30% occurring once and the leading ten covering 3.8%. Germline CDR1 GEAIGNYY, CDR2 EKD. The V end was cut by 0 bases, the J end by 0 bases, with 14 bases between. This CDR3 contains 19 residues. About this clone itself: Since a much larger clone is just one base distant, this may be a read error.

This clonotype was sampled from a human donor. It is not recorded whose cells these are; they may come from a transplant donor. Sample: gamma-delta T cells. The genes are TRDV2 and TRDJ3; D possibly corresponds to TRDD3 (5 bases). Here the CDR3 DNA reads TGTGCCTGTGACACCGGGGAGGGTGCGAGCTCCTGGGACACCCGACAGATGTTTTTC. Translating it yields CACDTGEGASSWDTRQMFF.